This record concerns one T cell receptor beta chain sequence. This entry comes from a study of Ad26.COV2.S vaccination and SARS-CoV-2 variants. Sequenced by immunoSEQ multiplex PCR; TCRdb stores in-frame clones only, minus some. The data show 300,000 to 400,000 clones, about 85% seen once. The treatment was: some 20 received Ad26.COV2.S at low or high dose, single or two shots; 5 received placebo; per-sample allocation not given. Samples analyzed were those drawn on day 63 after the first vaccine or placebo injection. CDR1 SGHNT and CDR2 YYREEE come from the germline V gene (reference sequence). This CDR3 spans 15 amino acids. V was pared by 4 bases and J by 7 bases, with 8 bases of the junction left unmatched.

The sample consisted of peripheral blood, taken in a trial of Ad26.COV2.S vaccine versus placebo. V gene TRBV5-4 combines with J gene TRBJ2-7, with 13 bases identical to TRBD2. The TCR sequence derives from a person aged 18 to 65 who received the Ad26.COV2.S COVID-19 vaccine or a placebo. CDR3 sequence (DNA): TGTGCCAGCAGCCCCGGGACTAGCGGGAAGGGGGAGCAGTACTTC. Protein: CASSPGTSGKGEQYF.